This is a list of T cell receptor beta chains from one sample in a study of blood T cell repertoires in COVID-19. The table came from immunoSEQ multiplex PCR; TCRdb's copy has only in-frame clones and leaves some out. The sample lists 110,000 to 150,000 clones; around four fifths were seen once. The sample consisted of PBMCs or T cells enriched from blood (not recorded which). These receptors originate from a woman in her forties who had recovered from COVID-19. CDR3s include the opening cysteine and the closing phenylalanine or tryptophan. Fields, in order: CDR3 DNA, CDR3 protein, J gene, V gene, clone size, D gene. The D gene is left open where the match is weak. Clone size is not always given. Where it is, it says once, few, many or a class for expanded clones.

cdr3_nt: TGCAGTGCTATTTACAGCTACGAGCAGTACTTC
cdr3_aa: CSAIYSYEQYF
j_call: TRBJ2-7
v_call: TRBV20-1
clone_size: NA
d_call: NA

cdr3_nt: TGTGCCATCAAAGGCGCAGGGGAAGAAGAGGAACTGTTTTTT
cdr3_aa: CAIKGAGEEEELFF
j_call: TRBJ1-4
v_call: TRBV10-3
clone_size: NA
d_call: NA

cdr3_nt: TGTGCCAGCAGCTTAGTGTCGGGACAGAACACTGAAGCTTTCTTT
cdr3_aa: CASSLVSGQNTEAFF
j_call: TRBJ1-1
v_call: TRBV11-1
clone_size: NA
d_call: NA

cdr3_nt: TGTGCCAGCTCACCACGTGAGGGCTTAAACACTGAAGCTTTCTTT
cdr3_aa: CASSPREGLNTEAFF
j_call: TRBJ1-1
v_call: TRBV18
clone_size: NA
d_call: NA

cdr3_nt: TGTGCCAGCAGCCAAGTCCCCCGGGGGGCTGGTGGAAACACCATATATTTT
cdr3_aa: CASSQVPRGAGGNTIYF
j_call: TRBJ1-3
v_call: TRBV3-1/TRBV3-2
clone_size: NA
d_call: NA

cdr3_nt: TGCGCCAGCAGCAGCTGGGACAGTACACAAGAGACCCAGTACTTC
cdr3_aa: CASSSWDSTQETQYF
j_call: TRBJ2-5
v_call: TRBV5-1
clone_size: NA
d_call: TRBD1

cdr3_nt: TGTGCCAGCAGCTTGGAACAGGGTTTAGTCAATGAGCAGTTCTTC
cdr3_aa: CASSLEQGLVNEQFF
j_call: TRBJ2-1
v_call: TRBV5-5
clone_size: NA
d_call: NA

cdr3_nt: TGTGCCAGCAGCTTGGCTGTTCGGGGGGCGGGGACTGAAGCTTTCTTT
cdr3_aa: CASSLAVRGAGTEAFF
j_call: TRBJ1-1
v_call: TRBV5-5
clone_size: NA
d_call: NA

cdr3_nt: TGTGCCAGCAGTGACAGACAGGGGATGGGGAGCAATCAGCCCCAGCATTTT
cdr3_aa: CASSDRQGMGSNQPQHF
j_call: TRBJ1-5
v_call: TRBV6-2/TRBV6-3
clone_size: NA
d_call: TRBD1

cdr3_nt: TGTGCCACCAGCAGAGCCCGGGACAGGGGGATTCAGCCCCAGCATTTT
cdr3_aa: CATSRARDRGIQPQHF
j_call: TRBJ1-5
v_call: TRBV15
clone_size: NA
d_call: TRBD1

cdr3_nt: TGTGCCAGCAGCTTGCAGGGGACGAACACTGAAGCTTTCTTT
cdr3_aa: CASSLQGTNTEAFF
j_call: TRBJ1-1
v_call: TRBV7-9
clone_size: NA
d_call: NA

cdr3_nt: TGTGCCTGGAGTGTACTGGGGCCGTACAATGAGCAGTTCTTC
cdr3_aa: CAWSVLGPYNEQFF
j_call: TRBJ2-1
v_call: TRBV30
clone_size: NA
d_call: NA

cdr3_nt: TGCACCAGCAGCTTGGGACCCCACACCGAGGGCTACGAGCAGTACTTC
cdr3_aa: CTSSLGPHTEGYEQYF
j_call: TRBJ2-7
v_call: TRBV5-1
clone_size: NA
d_call: NA

cdr3_nt: TGTGCCAGCAGCGGCAACTACGAGCAGTACTTC
cdr3_aa: CASSGNYEQYF
j_call: TRBJ2-7
v_call: TRBV7-9
clone_size: once
d_call: NA

cdr3_nt: TGTGCCAGCAGCCAAGGAGAAGTAGCGGGAGGGCCGTTGAGCGAGCAGTACTTC
cdr3_aa: CASSQGEVAGGPLSEQYF
j_call: TRBJ2-7
v_call: TRBV4-2
clone_size: NA
d_call: TRBD2

cdr3_nt: TGTGCCAGCAGCATCCGGGACACACACTACGAGCAGTACTTC
cdr3_aa: CASSIRDTHYEQYF
j_call: TRBJ2-7
v_call: TRBV5-4
clone_size: NA
d_call: NA

cdr3_nt: TGTGCCAGCAGTTACGAGCGGGGGGTCCCGTTCTTC
cdr3_aa: CASSYERGVPFF
j_call: TRBJ2-1
v_call: TRBV11-2
clone_size: NA
d_call: TRBD2

cdr3_nt: TGTGCCAGCGGGCAGGGGGGAGGTGGAAACACCATATATTTT
cdr3_aa: CASGQGGGGNTIYF
j_call: TRBJ1-3
v_call: TRBV2
clone_size: NA
d_call: TRBD1

cdr3_nt: TGTGCCAGCAGCTTTGGGGGACACCATAACACCGGGGAGCTGTTTTTT
cdr3_aa: CASSFGGHHNTGELFF
j_call: TRBJ2-2
v_call: TRBV11-3
clone_size: NA
d_call: NA

cdr3_nt: TGTCCCACCAAGGGGGGGGAGAGCTCCTACGAGCAGTACTTC
cdr3_aa: CPTKGGESSYEQYF
j_call: TRBJ2-7
v_call: TRBV5-6
clone_size: NA
d_call: NA

cdr3_nt: TGTGCCAGCAGCTTGGCCAAGGGGGAGACCCAGTACTTC
cdr3_aa: CASSLAKGETQYF
j_call: TRBJ2-5
v_call: TRBV5-4
clone_size: NA
d_call: NA

cdr3_nt: TGTGCCAGCCTTAGCGGGACTGACACAGATACGCAGTATTTT
cdr3_aa: CASLSGTDTDTQYF
j_call: TRBJ2-3
v_call: TRBV2
clone_size: NA
d_call: TRBD2

cdr3_nt: TGTGCCAGCAGCTTGGATCAGAAACAAGAGACCCAGTACTTC
cdr3_aa: CASSLDQKQETQYF
j_call: TRBJ2-5
v_call: TRBV5-4
clone_size: NA
d_call: NA